These 9 T cell receptor beta chains were sequenced from one sample in a study of early T cells in non-severe SARS-CoV-2 infection. In TCRdb, the 5' RACE reads were re-called with MiXCR into one record per CDR3 protein. Of under 70,000 distinct CDR3 sequences listed, roughly 12% are singletons. The sequencing input was whole blood. All receptors derive from an adult who was a healthcare worker with PCR-confirmed SARS-CoV-2 infection or an uninfected control (not recorded which).

The V and J genes are TRBV9 and TRBJ1-2; perhaps TRBD1 as D (6 bases). CDR3 length: 15 residues. Trimming left V 0 bases short and J 2 bases short, with 11 bases between. From germline, CDR1 is SGDLS and CDR2 YYNGEE. The CDR3 coding sequence is TGTGCCAGCAGCGTAGATACAGGGATGAACTATGGCTACACCTTC. Its translation: CASSVDTGMNYGYTF.

The chain is built from TRBV29-1 and TRBJ2-7, with D hard to call. Per germline, CDR1 SQVTM and CDR2 ANQGSEA. V lost 1 base and J lost 5, with 9 bases in between. The CDR3 consists of 12 residues. CDR3 coding DNA: TGCAGCGTTGAAGGGCTCCTCGACGAGCAGTACTTC. It specifies CSVEGLLDEQYF.

This clonotype showed up just a few times. This chain links TRBV10-3 with TRBJ2-1, with TRBD2 matching over 15 bases. The CDR3 is 16 residues long. V was clipped by 6 bases and J by 9 bases; unmatched bases: 9. The germline V gene encodes CDR1 ENHRY and CDR2 SYGVKD. CDR3 nucleotide sequence: TGTGCCATCAGCGAGACCGGGACTAGCGGGAGGATTGAGCAGTTCTTC. Translating it yields CAISETGTSGRIEQFF.

This clonotype was seen a few times. The rearrangement links TRBV11-2 to TRBJ2-5; D perhaps matches TRBD2 (6 bases). V was shortened by 4 bases and J by 2 bases, with 11 bases between the two germline ends. CDR1 and CDR2 from the germline V gene are SGHAT and FQNNGV. The CDR3 covers 14 residues. The CDR3 region is CASSYLAIQETQYF. CDR3 DNA: TGTGCCAGCAGCTATCTAGCGATACAAGAGACCCAGTACTTC.

This clonotype has a count of ten or more. This chain joins TRBV11-2 and TRBJ2-4; TRBD2 agrees at 12 bases. CDR1 and CDR2 (germline): SGHAT, FQNNGV. V shed 6 bases and J 7 bases; nucleotides not matched to a gene: 7. This CDR3 region has 15 residues. CDR3 sequence: CASRSTSGSLNIQYF. The CDR3 bases are TGTGCCAGCAGGTCGACTAGCGGGAGTTTGAACATTCAGTACTTC.

This clonotype was detected many times. V is TRBV11-2 and J is TRBJ2-2; unclear D gene. This CDR3 has 14 residues. Germline assignment: CDR1 SGHAT and CDR2 FQNNGV. V was shortened by 5 bases and J by 6 bases, with 13 bases between the two germline ends. The CDR3 coding sequence is TGTGCCAGCAGCCCCGGATGGGGTTCCGGGGAGCTGTTTTTT. It specifies CASSPGWGSGELFF.

This clonotype was seen a handful of times. This chain uses TRBV27 with TRBJ2-3, with unresolved D. V gave up 3 bases and J gave up 2 bases, with 12 bases separating them. The CDR3 contains 15 residues. The germline V gene encodes CDR1 MNHEY and CDR2 SMNVEV (reference sequence). CDR3 in amino acids: CASSFRRGNTDTQYF. In DNA, the CDR3 is TGTGCCAGCAGTTTTAGGAGAGGTAACACAGATACGCAGTATTTT.

This clonotype has only a few counts. The chain is built from TRBV6-1 and TRBJ1-1, with D unclear. Deletions cut 5 bases from V and 3 bases from J, with 13 bases between. Looked up from germline, CDR1 is MNHNS and CDR2 is SASEGT. The CDR3 covers 14 residues. CDR3: CASSYDRLDTEAFF. DNA of the CDR3: TGTGCCAGCAGTTATGACCGCTTGGACACTGAAGCTTTCTTT.

This clonotype was seen only a few times. V usage is TRBV7-8 and J usage is TRBJ1-6, with 9 bases aligning to TRBD1. Per germline, CDR1 SGHVS and CDR2 FQNEAQ. CDR3 length: 16 amino acids. V gave up 3 bases and J gave up 6 bases; unmatched junction bases: 6. CDR3 coding DNA: TGTGCCAGCAGCTTGCCCCGGACAGGGGTTAATTCACCCCTCCACTTT. Amino acids: CASSLPRTGVNSPLHF.